This T cell receptor (beta chain) was profiled in a study of regulatory T cells in long-lasting Graves disease. Study-wide results and caveats: Patients with persistent disease showed a bias toward TRBV28, TRBJ1-2 and TRBJ2-5. Relative to newly diagnosed Graves' patients, persistent ones had lower TCR diversity.

Time point denoted: persistent/refractory GD, antithyroid drugs over 5 years with positive TRAb. RNA extracted from PBMCs served as the sequencing template. Graves' disease diagnoses followed American Thyroid Association guidelines. Patient provenance is recorded as an endocrinology department in Xi'an, China. Researchers made TCR beta libraries by using iRepertoire HTBI primers and running Arm-PCR on CDR3 regions. In TCRdb, the multiplex PCR reads were re-called with MiXCR into one record per CDR3 protein. The sample has a few hundred thousand distinct CDR3 sequences; approximately 21% are singletons. The V gene end was trimmed by 5 bases and the J gene end by 3 bases; junction bases not matched to a gene: 11. The CDR3 length is 16 residues. Germline V gene lookup returns CDR1 LNHDA and CDR2 SQIVND (reference sequence). This clonotype appeared a few times. Its antigen is not identified.

This TCR was recovered from a female donor with Graves disease. Sequenced here: peripheral blood mononuclear cells (PBMCs), sampled when the disease was refractory, from a patient treated with antithyroid drugs. This chain uses TRBV19 with TRBJ2-7; the match to TRBD2 covers 9 bases. CDR3 in DNA: TGTGCCAGTAGTGCCATCTTAGCGGGGGCCGACTACGAGCAGTACTTC. Residues: CASSAILAGADYEQYF.